This T cell receptor beta chain was sequenced during a study of shared clonotypes between healthy human individuals. Study-wide background: The study used three CD4 naive, three CD4 memory, two CD8 naive and one CD8 memory plate per donor.

TCRdb's table, derived via immunoSEQ multiplex PCR, lists solely in-frame clones and lacks some. There are about 680,000 clones in the sample; around 92% occur only once, and 20% to 25% lies in the top ten. CD45RO-negative CD8 cells positively selected for CCR7 made up the naive population, which excluded terminally differentiated effector memory CD45RA+ cells. The donors were adults (healthy and HIV-negative) with no recent acute infections or vaccinations. The study, taken as a whole, reports: Naive subsets, compared against memory subsets, generally had larger estimated richness values. Researchers sampled only blood; tissue repertoires likely differ.

Turning to this clone: Its antigen is not identified.

With 2 bases removed from V and 5 bases from J, the gap between germline ends came to 19 bases. Germline CDR1 reads SGDLS; CDR2 reads YYNGEE. The CDR3 has 17 amino acids. The sequencing input was naive CD8+ T cells sorted from blood. The TCR sequence derives from a man aged 25 to 40 in good health. This rearrangement joins TRBV9 to TRBJ2-2, with D perhaps TRBD1 (5 bases). The CDR3 coding sequence is TGTGCCAGCAGCGTTAATGTTGGCAGGGCCAGGACCGGGGAGCTGTTTTTT. It yields the protein CASSVNVGRARTGELFF.